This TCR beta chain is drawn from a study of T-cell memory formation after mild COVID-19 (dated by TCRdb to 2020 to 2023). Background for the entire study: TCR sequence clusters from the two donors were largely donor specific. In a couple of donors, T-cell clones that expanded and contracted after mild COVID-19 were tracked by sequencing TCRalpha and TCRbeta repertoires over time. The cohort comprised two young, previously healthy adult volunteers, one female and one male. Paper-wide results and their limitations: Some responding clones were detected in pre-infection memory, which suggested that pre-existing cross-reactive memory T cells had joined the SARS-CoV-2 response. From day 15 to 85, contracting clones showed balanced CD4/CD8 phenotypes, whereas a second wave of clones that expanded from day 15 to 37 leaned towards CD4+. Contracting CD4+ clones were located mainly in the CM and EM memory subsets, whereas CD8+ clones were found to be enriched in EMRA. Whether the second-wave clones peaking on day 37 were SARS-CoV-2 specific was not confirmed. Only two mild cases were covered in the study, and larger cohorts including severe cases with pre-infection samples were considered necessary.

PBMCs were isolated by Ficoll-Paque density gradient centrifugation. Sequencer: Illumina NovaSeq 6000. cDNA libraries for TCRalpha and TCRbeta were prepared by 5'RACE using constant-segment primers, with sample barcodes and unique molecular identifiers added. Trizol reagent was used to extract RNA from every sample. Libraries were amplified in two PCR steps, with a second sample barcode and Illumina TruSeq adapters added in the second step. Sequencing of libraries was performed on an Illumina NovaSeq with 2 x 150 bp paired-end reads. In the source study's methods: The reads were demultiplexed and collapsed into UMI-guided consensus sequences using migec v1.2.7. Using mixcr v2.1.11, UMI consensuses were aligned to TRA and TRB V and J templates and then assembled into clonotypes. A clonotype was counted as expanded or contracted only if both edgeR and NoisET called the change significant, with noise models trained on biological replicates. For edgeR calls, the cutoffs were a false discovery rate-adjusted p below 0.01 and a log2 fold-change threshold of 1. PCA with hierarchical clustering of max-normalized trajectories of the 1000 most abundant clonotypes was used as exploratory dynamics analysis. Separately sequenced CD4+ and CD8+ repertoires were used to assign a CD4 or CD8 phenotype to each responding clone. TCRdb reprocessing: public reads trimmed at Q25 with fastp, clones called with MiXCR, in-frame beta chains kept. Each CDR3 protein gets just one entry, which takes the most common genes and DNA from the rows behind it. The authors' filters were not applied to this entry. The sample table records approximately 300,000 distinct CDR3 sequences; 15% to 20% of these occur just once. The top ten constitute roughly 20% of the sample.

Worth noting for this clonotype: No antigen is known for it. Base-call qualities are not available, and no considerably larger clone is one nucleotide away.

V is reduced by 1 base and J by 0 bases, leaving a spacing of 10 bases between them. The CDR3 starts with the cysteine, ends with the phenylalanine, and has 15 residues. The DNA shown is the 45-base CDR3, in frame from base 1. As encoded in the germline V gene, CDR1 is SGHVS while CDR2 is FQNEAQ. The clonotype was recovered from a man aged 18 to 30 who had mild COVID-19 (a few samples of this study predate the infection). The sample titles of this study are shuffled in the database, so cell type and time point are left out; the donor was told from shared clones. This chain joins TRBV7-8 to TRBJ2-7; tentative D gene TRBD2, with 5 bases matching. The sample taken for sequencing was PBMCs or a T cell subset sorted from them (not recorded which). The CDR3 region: CASSLGAGYSYEQYF. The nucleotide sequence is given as TGTGCCAGCAGCTTAGGGGCGGGTTACTCCTACGAGCAGTACTTC. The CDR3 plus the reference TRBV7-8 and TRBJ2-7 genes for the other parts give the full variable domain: GAGVSQSPRYKVAKRGQDVALRCDPISGHVSLFWYQQALGQGPEFLTYFQNEAQLDKSGLPSDRFFAERPEGSVSTLKIQRTQQEDSAVYLCASSLGAGYSYEQYFGPGTRLTVT.